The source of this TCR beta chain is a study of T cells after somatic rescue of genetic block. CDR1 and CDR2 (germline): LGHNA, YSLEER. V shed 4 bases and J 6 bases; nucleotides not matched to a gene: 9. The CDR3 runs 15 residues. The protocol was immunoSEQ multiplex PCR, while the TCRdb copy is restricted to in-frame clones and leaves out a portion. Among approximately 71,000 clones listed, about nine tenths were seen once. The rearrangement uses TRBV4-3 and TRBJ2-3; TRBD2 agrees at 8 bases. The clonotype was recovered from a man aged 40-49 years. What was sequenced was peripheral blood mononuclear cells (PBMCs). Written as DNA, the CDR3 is TGCGCCAGCAGCCCTACCGCGGGGGGCAGGGATACGCAGTATTTT. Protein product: CASSPTAGGRDTQYF.